The clone carrying this T cell receptor beta chain showed up many times. Per the germline V gene, CDR1 is SNHLY and CDR2 is FYNNEI. V was cut by 6 bases and J by 0 bases, with 9 bases left in between. The CDR3 has 14 residues. Assay: immunoSEQ multiplex PCR; the TCRdb copy retains only in-frame clones and omits some. The sample consists of over 150,000 clones, around 90% of them appearing once. The data originate from a study of control samples from healthy donors and cancer patients. The origin of this receptor is a woman between 40 and 50 years old in good health. The specimen was blood. V usage is TRBV2 and J usage is TRBJ1-3; D gene ambiguous. The CDR3 bases are TGTGCCAGCAGCCTAAGTTTCTCTGGAAACACCATATATTTT. The encoded protein is CASSLSFSGNTIYF.